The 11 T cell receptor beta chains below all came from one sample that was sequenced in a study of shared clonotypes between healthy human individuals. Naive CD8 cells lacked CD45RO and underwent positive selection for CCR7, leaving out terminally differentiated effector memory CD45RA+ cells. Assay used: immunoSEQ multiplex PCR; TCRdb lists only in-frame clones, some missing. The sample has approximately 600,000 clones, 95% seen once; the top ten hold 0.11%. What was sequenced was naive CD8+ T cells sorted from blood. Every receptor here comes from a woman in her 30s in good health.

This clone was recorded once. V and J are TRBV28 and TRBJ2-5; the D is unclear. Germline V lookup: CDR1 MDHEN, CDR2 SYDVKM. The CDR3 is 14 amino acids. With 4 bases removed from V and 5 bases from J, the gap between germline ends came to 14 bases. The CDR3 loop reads CASSWGSLYETQYF. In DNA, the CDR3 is TGTGCCAGCAGTTGGGGAAGTTTGTATGAGACCCAGTACTTC.

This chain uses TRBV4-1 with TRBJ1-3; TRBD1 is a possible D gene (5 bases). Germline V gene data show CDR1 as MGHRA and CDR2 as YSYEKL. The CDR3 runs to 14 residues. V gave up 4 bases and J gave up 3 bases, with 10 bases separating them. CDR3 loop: CASSPTGGGNTIYF. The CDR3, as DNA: TGCGCCAGCAGCCCCACGGGGGGTGGAAACACCATATATTTT.

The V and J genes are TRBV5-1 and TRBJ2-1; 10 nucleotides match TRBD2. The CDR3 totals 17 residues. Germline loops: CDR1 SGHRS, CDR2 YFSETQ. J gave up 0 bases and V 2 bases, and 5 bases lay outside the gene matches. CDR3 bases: TGCGCCAGCAGCTTAACACTAGCGGGACCCTCCTACAATGAGCAGTTCTTC. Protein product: CASSLTLAGPSYNEQFF. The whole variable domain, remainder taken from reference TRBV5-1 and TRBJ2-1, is KAGVTQTPRYLIKTRGQQVTLSCSPISGHRSVSWYQQTPGQGLQFLFEYFSETQRNKGNFPGRFSGRQFSNSRSEMNVSTLELGDSALYLCASSLTLAGPSYNEQFFGPGTRLTVL.

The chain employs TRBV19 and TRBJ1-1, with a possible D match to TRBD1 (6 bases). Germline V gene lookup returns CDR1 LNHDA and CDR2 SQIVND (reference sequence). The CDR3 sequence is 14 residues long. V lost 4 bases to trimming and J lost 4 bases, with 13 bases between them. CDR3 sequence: CASSRGEGGTEAFF. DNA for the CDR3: TGTGCCAGTAGTAGGGGTGAGGGGGGCACTGAAGCTTTCTTT.

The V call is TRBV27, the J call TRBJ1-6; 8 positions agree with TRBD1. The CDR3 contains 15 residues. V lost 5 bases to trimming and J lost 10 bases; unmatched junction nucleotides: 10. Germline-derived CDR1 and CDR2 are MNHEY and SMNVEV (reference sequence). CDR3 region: CASSLRTGSLSPLHF. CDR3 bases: TGTGCCAGCAGTCTCAGGACAGGGTCATTATCACCCCTCCACTTT.

The CDR3 sequence is CASSLQGEDYEQYF. Here the CDR3 DNA reads TGTGCCAGCAGCCTACAGGGAGAAGACTACGAGCAGTACTTC. This sequence joins TRBV5-6 and TRBJ2-7; a weak D match, TRBD1 (6 bases). The CDR3 is 14 amino acids. Trimming removed 4 bases from V and 3 bases from J, with 14 bases in between. Germline CDR1 SGHDT, CDR2 YYEEEE.

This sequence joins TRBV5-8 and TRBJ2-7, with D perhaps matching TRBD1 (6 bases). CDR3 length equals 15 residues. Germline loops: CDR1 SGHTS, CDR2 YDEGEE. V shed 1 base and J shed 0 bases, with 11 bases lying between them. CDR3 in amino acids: CASSLWTATSYEQYF. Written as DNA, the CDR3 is TGTGCCAGCAGCTTGTGGACAGCGACCTCCTACGAGCAGTACTTC.

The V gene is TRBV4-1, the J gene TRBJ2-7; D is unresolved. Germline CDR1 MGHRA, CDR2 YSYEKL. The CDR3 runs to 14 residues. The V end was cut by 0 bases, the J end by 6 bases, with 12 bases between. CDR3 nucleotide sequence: TGCGCCAGCAGCCAAGACCGGTTCGTCGGCGAGCAGTACTTC. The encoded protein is CASSQDRFVGEQYF.

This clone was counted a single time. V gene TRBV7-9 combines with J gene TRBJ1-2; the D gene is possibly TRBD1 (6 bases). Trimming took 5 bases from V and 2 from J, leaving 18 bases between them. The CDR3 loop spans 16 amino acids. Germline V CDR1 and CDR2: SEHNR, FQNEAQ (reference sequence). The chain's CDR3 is CASSGQGTPNNYGYTF. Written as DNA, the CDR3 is TGTGCCAGCAGCGGTCAGGGGACCCCAAACAACTATGGCTACACCTTC.

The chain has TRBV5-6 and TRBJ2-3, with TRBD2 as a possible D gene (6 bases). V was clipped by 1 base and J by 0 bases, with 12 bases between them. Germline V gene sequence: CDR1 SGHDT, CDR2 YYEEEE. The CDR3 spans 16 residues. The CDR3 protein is CASSLRAGTSTDTQYF. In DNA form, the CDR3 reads TGTGCCAGCAGCTTGCGTGCCGGGACTAGCACAGATACGCAGTATTTT.

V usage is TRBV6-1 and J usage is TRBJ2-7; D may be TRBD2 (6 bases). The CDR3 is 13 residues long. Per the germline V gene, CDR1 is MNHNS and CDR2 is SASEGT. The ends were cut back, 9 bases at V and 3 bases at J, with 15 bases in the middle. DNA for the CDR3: TGTGCCAGAGCCAGGGACTCGAGCTACGAGCAGTACTTC. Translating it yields CARARDSSYEQYF.